In its sample, the clone carrying this T cell receptor (beta chain) was seen a few times. The antigen is not known. cDNA molecules, individually, were tagged with unique molecular identifiers. One entry per CDR3 protein, called by TCRdb with MiXCR from the 5' RACE reads. This table has tens of thousands of distinct CDR3 sequences, approximately 10% appearing once. The sample originates from a study of early T cells in non-severe SARS-CoV-2 infection. The wider study: The authors sequenced bulk RNA from unsorted whole blood, leaving chains unpaired. Study-wide points: VDJdb matching, biased toward anti-spike CD8 responses, missed private and CD4 specificities.

The TCR originated in an adult who was a healthcare worker with PCR-confirmed SARS-CoV-2 infection or an uninfected control (not recorded which). The specimen was whole blood.

CDR3 loop: CASSAEQGTDEQFF. The CDR3 DNA reads TGTGCCAGCAGTGCCGAACAGGGAACGGATGAGCAGTTCTTC. The J gene is TRBJ2-1, the V gene TRBV2; D might be TRBD1 (6 bases). V was clipped by 4 bases and J by 8 bases, with 15 bases between them. Germline V gene sequence: CDR1 SNHLY, CDR2 FYNNEI. The CDR3 is 14 amino acids. The variable domain in full, completed from reference TRBV2 and TRBJ2-1, reads EPEVTQTPSHQVTQMGQEVILRCVPISNHLYFYWYRQILGQKVEFLVSFYNNEISEKSEIFDDQFSVERPDGSNFTLKIRSTKLEDSAMYFCASSAEQGTDEQFFGPGTRLTVL.